Here is one T cell receptor (beta chain) with its context. These data belong to a study of type 1 regulatory T cells. In the study overall: T-allo10 is a Tr1-enriched, alloantigen-specific CD4 T cell product made in vitro.

The germline gives CDR1 DFQATT, CDR2 SNEGSKA (reference sequence). The CDR3 extends over 14 amino acids. V lost 0 bases, J lost 6 bases, and 9 bases lay in between. TCRdb fed the reads into MiXCR, producing one record per CDR3 protein. The table includes approximately 90,000 distinct CDR3 sequences, 25% to 40% detected once. This clonotype was sampled from a human donor in good health. Sequencing input: CD4+ T cells, either the whole sample or a sorted fraction (not recorded which). V usage is TRBV20-1 and J usage is TRBJ1-6, with no clear D. The CDR3 bases are TGCAGTGCTAGAGACCGTCCAACTAATTCACCCCTCCACTTT. Amino acids: CSARDRPTNSPLHF.